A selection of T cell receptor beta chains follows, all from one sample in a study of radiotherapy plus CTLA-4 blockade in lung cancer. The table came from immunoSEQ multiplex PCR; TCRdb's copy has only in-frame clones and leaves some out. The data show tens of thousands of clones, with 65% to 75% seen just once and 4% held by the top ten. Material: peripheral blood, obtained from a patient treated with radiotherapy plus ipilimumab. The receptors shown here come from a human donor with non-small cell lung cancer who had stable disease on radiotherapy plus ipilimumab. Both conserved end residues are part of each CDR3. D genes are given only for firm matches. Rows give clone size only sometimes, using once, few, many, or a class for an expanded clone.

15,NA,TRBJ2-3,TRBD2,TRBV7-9,TGTGCCAGCAGCTTAGTCTCGCGGGAGACAGATACGCAGTATTTT,CASSLVSRETDTQYF
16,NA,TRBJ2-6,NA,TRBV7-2,TGTGCCAGCAGCCCGATTCGGACTGCCGGGGCCAACGTCCTGACTTTC,CASSPIRTAGANVLTF
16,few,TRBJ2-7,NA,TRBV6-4,TGTGCCAGCAGTGACCCCGGAGGGGTCGACCCCTACGAGCAGTACTTC,CASSDPGGVDPYEQYF
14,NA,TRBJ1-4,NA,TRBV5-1,TGCGCCAGCAGCTGGAGGGGGAAGGGTGAAAAACTGTTTTTT,CASSWRGKGEKLFF
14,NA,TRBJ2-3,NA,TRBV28,TGTGCCAGCAGTTTTTTGGCGGGCACAGATACGCAGTATTTT,CASSFLAGTDTQYF
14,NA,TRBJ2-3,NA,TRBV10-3,TGTGCCATGGGGCCATCCAGCCCCCCAGATACGCAGTATTTT,CAMGPSSPPDTQYF
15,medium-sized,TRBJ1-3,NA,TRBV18,TGTGCCAGCTCACCGAGCGCAGGGCGTGGAAACACCATATATTTT,CASSPSAGRGNTIYF
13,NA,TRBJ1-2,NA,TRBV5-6,TGTGCCAGCAGCTTAGAACGATTCTATGGCTACACCTTC,CASSLERFYGYTF
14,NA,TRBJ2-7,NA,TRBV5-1,TGCGCCAGCAGCTTGCAGCGCGGGGCCTACGAGCAGTACTTC,CASSLQRGAYEQYF
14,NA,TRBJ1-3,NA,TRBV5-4,TGTGCCAGCAGCCGCGGAGGGCCCGGAAACACCATATATTTT,CASSRGGPGNTIYF
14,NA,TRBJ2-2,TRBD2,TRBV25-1,TGTGCCAGCAGCGGGAGGGATAACACCGGGGAGCTGTTTTTT,CASSGRDNTGELFF
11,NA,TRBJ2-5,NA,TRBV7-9,TGTGCCAGCAGCCAAGATCCACCCCAGTACTTC,CASSQDPPQYF
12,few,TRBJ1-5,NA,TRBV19,TGTGCCAGTAGCGGGGCCGTTCAGCCCCAGCATTTT,CASSGAVQPQHF
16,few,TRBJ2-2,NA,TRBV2,TGTGCCAGCACCAAATTTAGGGTTCCGAACACCGGGGAGCTGTTTTTT,CASTKFRVPNTGELFF
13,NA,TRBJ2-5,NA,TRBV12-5,TGTGCTAGTGGTTTGCCCTACGAAGAGACCCAGTACTTC,CASGLPYEETQYF
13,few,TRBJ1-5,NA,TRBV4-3,TGCGCCAGCAGCCAAAACCTAAATCAGCCCCAGCATTTT,CASSQNLNQPQHF
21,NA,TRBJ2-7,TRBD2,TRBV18,TGTGCCAGCTCACCACGGTCAGGGGCAGAAACTAGCGGGAGGGCAGTCTACGAGCAGTACTTC,CASSPRSGAETSGRAVYEQYF
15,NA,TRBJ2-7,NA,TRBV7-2,TGTGCCAGCAGCCCCTCTAGCACAAGCTCCTACGAGCAGTACTTC,CASSPSSTSSYEQYF
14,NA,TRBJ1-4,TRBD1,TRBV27,TGTGCCAGCCGGTCGACAGGGGGCGGTGAAAAACTGTTTTTT,CASRSTGGGEKLFF
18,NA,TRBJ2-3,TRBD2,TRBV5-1,TGCGCCAGCAGCCCTCCTCTAGCGGGGACTTCTAGCACAGATACGCAGTATTTT,CASSPPLAGTSSTDTQYF
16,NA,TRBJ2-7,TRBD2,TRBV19,TGTGCCAGTAGAAAGAGCGGGAGCCCCGGGTTCTACGAGCAGTACTTC,CASRKSGSPGFYEQYF
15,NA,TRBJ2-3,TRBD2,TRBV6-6,TGTGCCAGCAAGGGGTGGGGGGGAGACACAGATACGCAGTATTTT,CASKGWGGDTDTQYF
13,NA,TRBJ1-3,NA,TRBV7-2,TGTGCCAGCAGCCGGGACGGCTTAAACACCATATATTTT,CASSRDGLNTIYF
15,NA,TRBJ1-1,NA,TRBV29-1,TGCAGCGTTGAGCGAGGGGCCGTGATGAACACTGAAGCTTTCTTT,CSVERGAVMNTEAFF
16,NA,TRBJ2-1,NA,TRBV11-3,TGTGCCAGCAGCCCCACCTCGAGGGACCGGTCGTATGAGCAGTTCTTC,CASSPTSRDRSYEQFF
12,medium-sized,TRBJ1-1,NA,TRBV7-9,TGTGCCAGCAGCTATAAGAACACTGAAGCTTTCTTT,CASSYKNTEAFF
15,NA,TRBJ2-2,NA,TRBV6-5,TGTGCCAGCATTCCCAGGGGCCCAGGGACCGGGGAGCTGTTTTTT,CASIPRGPGTGELFF
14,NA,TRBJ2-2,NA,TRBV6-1,TGTGCCAGCAGTGACGGGAGAGTCACCGGGGAGCTGTTTTTT,CASSDGRVTGELFF
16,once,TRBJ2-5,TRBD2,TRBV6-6,TGTGCCAGCAGCTCCTTAGCGGGAGGGGGAGGGGAGACCCAGTACTTC,CASSSLAGGGGETQYF
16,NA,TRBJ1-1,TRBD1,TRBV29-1,TGCAGCGTCGTTCCCGGGACAGGGGGCTGGAACACTGAAGCTTTCTTT,CSVVPGTGGWNTEAFF
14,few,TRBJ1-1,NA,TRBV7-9,TGTGCCAGCAGCTTAGTTGCCCTGAACACTGAAGCTTTCTTT,CASSLVALNTEAFF
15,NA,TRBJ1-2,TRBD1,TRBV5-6,TGTGCCAGCAGCTCCGACAGGGAAGCTAACTATGGCTACACCTTC,CASSSDREANYGYTF
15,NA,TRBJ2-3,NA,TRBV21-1,TGTGCCAGCAGCATTAACCCGGCGAGGGCAGATACGCAGTATTTT,CASSINPARADTQYF